Described below is a single T cell receptor (beta chain) sequence and its context. These data belong to a study of T cells in tuberculosis. This CDR3 region has 14 residues. Germline CDR1 reads SGHRS; CDR2 reads YFSETQ. Time point of the sample: new active TB diagnosis, blood taken before or within 7 days of starting treatment. This table comes from immunoSEQ multiplex PCR, and its TCRdb copy is limited to in-frame clones, with some not included. The top ten hold approximately 10% of the sample, which has around 30,000 clones, 93% seen once. V usage is TRBV5-1 and J usage is TRBJ2-1; D is possibly TRBD1 (7 bases). The sample here was PBMCs, taken at tuberculosis diagnosis. The sequence was obtained from an adult with tuberculosis. CDR3 region: CASRLRDSYNEQFF. The CDR3 coding sequence is TGCGCGAGCCGATTGCGGGACAGCTACAATGAGCAGTTCTTC.